The present entry profiles one TCR beta chain with its context. Its cognate antigen is unknown. The CDR3 is 12 residues long. Trimming shortened V by 6 bases and J by 3 bases, and 8 bases separated the two germline ends. Germline V CDR1 and CDR2: LNHDA, SQIVND (reference sequence). The primer mix had 60 Vbeta and 13 Jbeta primers. The data were produced by immunoSEQ multiplex PCR, yet TCRdb's version contains in-frame clones alone and is incomplete. The repertoire holds tens of thousands of clones, with roughly 81% as singletons. The data stem from a study of cytomegalovirus exposure and HLA in healthy donors. General study points: Segments of the TCR beta V type were, in most cases, productive about 90% or about 30% of the time in an earlier analysis. With later analysis, a missense DCLRE1C variant became linked to TCR beta V- and J-gene trimming. Association of fewer than 20,000 TCR beta sequences with HLA alleles was found at 0.05 false discovery rate in a later analysis.

V gene TRBV19 combines with J gene TRBJ1-1, with D possibly being TRBD1 (6 bases). Sequenced sample: PBMCs. The sequence came from a woman between 18 and 29 years old in good health and CMV-seropositive. CDR3 loop: CASRQGDTEAFF. Written as DNA, the CDR3 is TGTGCCAGTAGACAGGGCGACACTGAAGCTTTCTTT.